The present entry profiles one T cell receptor (beta chain) with its context. Its antigen is still unknown. The data are from a study of PD-1 blockade in classical Hodgkin lymphoma. Overall study context: Intravenous infusions of nivolumab 3 mg/kg reached patients every 2 weeks.

General study points: CD4+ TCR diversity, unlike CD8+, rose significantly by C4D1. Possibly reflecting disease activity or prior therapy, repertoire differences have causes that remain undefined.

This sample's time point: cycle 4 day 1 (C4D1), after five to seven weeks of nivolumab. All trial patients relapsed after autologous stem cell transplantation. Generated by immunoSEQ multiplex PCR, the TCRdb table keeps only in-frame clones and is missing some. This table holds roughly 100,000 clones, around 80% found once. After removal of 5 bases from V and 7 bases from J, the junction contained 9 bases not matched to a gene. Per germline, CDR1 MDHEN and CDR2 SYDVKM. The CDR3 runs 14 residues. The chain joins TRBV28 to TRBJ1-2; 8 bases agree with TRBD1. The sequence was collected from a human donor with classical Hodgkin lymphoma. Sample: peripheral blood mononuclear cells (PBMCs), taken before the fourth cycle of nivolumab. The CDR3 loop is CASSGDRTSGGYTF. In DNA form, the CDR3 reads TGTGCCAGCAGTGGGGACAGGACTTCGGGTGGCTACACCTTC.